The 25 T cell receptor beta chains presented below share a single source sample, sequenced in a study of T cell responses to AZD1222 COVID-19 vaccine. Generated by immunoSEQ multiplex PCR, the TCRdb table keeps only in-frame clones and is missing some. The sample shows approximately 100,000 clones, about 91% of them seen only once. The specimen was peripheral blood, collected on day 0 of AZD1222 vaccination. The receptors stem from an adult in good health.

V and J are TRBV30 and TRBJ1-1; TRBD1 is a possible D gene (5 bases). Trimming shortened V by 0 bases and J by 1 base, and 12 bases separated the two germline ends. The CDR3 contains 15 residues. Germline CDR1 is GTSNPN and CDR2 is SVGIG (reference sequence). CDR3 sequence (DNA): TGTGCCTGGAGTGTATTGGGGGAGGGGAACACTGAAGCTTTCTTT. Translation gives CAWSVLGEGNTEAFF.

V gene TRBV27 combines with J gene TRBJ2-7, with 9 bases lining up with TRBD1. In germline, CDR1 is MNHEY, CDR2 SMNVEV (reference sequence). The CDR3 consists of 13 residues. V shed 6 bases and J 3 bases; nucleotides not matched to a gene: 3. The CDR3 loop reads CASRRTGVYEQYF. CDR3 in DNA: TGTGCCAGCAGAAGGACAGGGGTCTACGAGCAGTACTTC.

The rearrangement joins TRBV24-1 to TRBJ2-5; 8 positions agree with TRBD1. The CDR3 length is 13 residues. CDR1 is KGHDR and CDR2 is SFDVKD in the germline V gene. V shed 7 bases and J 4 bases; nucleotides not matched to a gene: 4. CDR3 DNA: TGTGCCACCAGCAGGGGGCGCGGAGAGACCCAGTACTTC. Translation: CATSRGRGETQYF.

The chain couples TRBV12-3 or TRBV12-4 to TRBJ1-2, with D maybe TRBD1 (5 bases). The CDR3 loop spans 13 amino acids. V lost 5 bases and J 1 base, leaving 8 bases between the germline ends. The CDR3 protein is CASSPDSNYGYTF. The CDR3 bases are TGTGCCAGCAGTCCCGACAGTAACTATGGCTACACCTTC.

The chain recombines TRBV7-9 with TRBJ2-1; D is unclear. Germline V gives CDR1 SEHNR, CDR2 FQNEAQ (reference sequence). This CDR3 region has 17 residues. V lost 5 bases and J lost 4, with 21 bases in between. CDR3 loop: CASSPDSSNFRYNEQFF. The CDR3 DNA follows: TGTGCCAGCAGCCCAGACTCCTCAAACTTCCGATACAATGAGCAGTTCTTC. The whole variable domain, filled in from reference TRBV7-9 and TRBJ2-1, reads DTGVSQNPRHKITKRGQNVTFRCDPISEHNRLYWYRQTLGQGPEFLTYFQNEAQLEKSRLLSDRFSAERPKGSFSTLEIQRTEQGDSAMYLCASSPDSSNFRYNEQFFGPGTRLTVL.

CDR3 nucleotides: TGTGCCATCAAAGTCAGCCAAAATGAAAAACTGTTTTTT. Translation gives CAIKVSQNEKLFF. The chain is built from TRBV10-3 and TRBJ1-4; unclear D gene. Trimming stripped 7 bases from V and 5 bases from J, with 11 bases between. CDR1 and CDR2 (germline): ENHRY, SYGVKD. This CDR3 region has 13 residues.

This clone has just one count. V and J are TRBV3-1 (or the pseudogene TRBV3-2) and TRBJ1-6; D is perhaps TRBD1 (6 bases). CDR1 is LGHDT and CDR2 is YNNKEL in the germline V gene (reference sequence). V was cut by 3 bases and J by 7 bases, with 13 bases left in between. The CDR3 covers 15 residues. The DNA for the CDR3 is TGTGCCAGCAGCCACCGACAGGAGAAAAATTCACCCCTCCACTTT. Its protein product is CASSHRQEKNSPLHF.

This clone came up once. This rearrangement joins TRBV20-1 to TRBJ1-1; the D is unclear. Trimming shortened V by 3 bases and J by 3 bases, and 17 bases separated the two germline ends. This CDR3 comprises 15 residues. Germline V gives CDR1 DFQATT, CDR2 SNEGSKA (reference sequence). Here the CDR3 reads CSASRRDQADTEAFF. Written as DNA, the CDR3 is TGCAGTGCTAGTCGGCGGGATCAGGCGGACACTGAAGCTTTCTTT.

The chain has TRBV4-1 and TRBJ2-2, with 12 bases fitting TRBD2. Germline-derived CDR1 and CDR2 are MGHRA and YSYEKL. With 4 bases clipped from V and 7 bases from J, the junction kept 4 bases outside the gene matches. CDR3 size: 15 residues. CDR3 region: CASSPLTSGGGELFF. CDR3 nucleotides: TGCGCCAGCAGCCCCCTGACTAGCGGGGGCGGGGAGCTGTTTTTT.

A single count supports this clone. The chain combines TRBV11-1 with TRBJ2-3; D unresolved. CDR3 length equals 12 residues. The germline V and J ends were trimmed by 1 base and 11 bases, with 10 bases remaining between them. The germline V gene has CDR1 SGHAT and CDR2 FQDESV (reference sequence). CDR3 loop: CASSLEPAKQYF. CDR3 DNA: TGTGCCAGCAGCTTAGAGCCAGCGAAGCAGTATTTT.

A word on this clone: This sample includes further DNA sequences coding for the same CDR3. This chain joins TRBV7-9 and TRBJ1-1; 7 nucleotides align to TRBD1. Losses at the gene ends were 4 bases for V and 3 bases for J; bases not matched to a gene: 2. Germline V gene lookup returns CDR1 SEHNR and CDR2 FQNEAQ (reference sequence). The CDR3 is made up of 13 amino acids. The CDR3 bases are TGTGCCAGCAGCTCTCAGGGGGACACTGAAGCTTTCTTT. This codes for CASSSQGDTEAFF.

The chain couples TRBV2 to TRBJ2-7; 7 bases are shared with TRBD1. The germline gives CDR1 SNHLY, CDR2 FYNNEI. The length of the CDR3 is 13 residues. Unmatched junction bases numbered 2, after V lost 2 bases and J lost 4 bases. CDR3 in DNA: TGTGCCAGCAGTGAACAGGGGGTTTACGAGCAGTACTTC. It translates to CASSEQGVYEQYF.

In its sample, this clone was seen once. CDR3 bases: TGTGCCAGCAGCTTGATGGGGGCGATGGCAACTCTTAACACCGGGGAGCTGTTTTTT. Encoded protein: CASSLMGAMATLNTGELFF. The rearrangement joins TRBV5-5 to TRBJ2-2, with a possible D match to TRBD1 (6 bases). This CDR3 is built from 19 residues. Germline CDR1 reads SGHKS; CDR2 reads YYEKEE (reference sequence). Trimming cost V 1 base and J 2 bases, with 21 bases left between them. Complete variable domain (other parts from reference TRBV5-5 and TRBJ2-2): DAGVTQSPTHLIKTRGQQVTLRCSPISGHKSVSWYQQVLGQGPQFIFQYYEKEERGRGNFPDRFSARQFPNYSSELNVNALLLGDSALYLCASSLMGAMATLNTGELFFGEGSRLTVL.

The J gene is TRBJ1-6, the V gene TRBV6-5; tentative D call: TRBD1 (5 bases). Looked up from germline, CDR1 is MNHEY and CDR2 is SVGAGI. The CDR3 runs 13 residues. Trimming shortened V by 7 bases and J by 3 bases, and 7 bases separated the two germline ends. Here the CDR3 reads CASTTGYNSPLHF. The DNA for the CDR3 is TGTGCCAGCACCACAGGCTATAATTCACCCCTCCACTTT.

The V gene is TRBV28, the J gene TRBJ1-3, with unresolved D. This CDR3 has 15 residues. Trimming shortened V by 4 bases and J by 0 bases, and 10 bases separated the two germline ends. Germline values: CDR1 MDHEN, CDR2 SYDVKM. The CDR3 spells CASSSSLLSGNTIYF. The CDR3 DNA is TGTGCCAGCAGTTCGAGCCTACTCTCTGGAAACACCATATATTTT.

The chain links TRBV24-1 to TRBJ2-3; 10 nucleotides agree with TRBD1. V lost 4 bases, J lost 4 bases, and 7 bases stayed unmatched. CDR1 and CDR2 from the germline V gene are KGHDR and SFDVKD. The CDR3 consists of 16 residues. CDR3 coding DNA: TGTGCCACCAGTGAGTCTGGACAGGGGGTCGCAGATACGCAGTATTTT. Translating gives CATSESGQGVADTQYF.

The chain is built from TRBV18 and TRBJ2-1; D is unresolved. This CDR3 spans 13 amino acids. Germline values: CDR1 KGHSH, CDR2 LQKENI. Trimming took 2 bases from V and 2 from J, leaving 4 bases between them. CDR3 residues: CASSPGPYNEQFF. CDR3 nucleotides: TGTGCCAGCTCACCAGGGCCCTACAATGAGCAGTTCTTC.

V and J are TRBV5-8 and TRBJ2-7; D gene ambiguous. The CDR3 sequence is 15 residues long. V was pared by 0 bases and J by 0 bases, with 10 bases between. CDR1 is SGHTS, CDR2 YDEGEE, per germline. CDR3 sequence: CASSLVPRSSYEQYF. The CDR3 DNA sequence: TGTGCCAGCAGCTTGGTCCCTAGGAGCTCCTACGAGCAGTACTTC.

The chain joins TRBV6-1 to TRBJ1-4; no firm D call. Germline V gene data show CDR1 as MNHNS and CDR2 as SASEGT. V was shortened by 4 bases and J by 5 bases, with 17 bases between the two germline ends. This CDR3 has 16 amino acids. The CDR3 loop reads CASSGVPGQRNEKLFF. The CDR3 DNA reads TGTGCCAGCAGTGGGGTTCCGGGCCAGCGGAATGAAAAACTGTTTTTT.

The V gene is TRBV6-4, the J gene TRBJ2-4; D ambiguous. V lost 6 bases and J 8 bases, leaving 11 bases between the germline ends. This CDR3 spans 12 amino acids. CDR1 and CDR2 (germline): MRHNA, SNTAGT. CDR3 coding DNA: TGTGCCAGCAGCGGTCGACGGGACATTCAGTACTTC. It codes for CASSGRRDIQYF.

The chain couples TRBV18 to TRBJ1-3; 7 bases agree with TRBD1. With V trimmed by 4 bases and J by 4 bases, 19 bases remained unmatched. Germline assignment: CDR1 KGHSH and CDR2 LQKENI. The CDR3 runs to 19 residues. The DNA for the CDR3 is TGTGCCAGCTCACGAACGGCGACAGGGTTGGTTGCGGGAGGAAACACCATATATTTT. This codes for CASSRTATGLVAGGNTIYF.

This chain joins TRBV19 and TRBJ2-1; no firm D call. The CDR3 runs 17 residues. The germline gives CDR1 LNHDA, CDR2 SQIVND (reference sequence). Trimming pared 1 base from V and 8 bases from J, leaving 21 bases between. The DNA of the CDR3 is TGTGCCAGTAGTATAGTAGGTAGTGAAGGGTTAGGCTATGAGCAGTTCTTC. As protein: CASSIVGSEGLGYEQFF.

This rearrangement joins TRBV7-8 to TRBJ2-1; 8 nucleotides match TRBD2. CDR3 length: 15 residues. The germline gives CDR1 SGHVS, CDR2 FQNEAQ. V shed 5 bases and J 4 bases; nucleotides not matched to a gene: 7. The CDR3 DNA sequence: TGTGCCAGCAGCCGCACTAGCGGAGTTTACAATGAGCAGTTCTTC. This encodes CASSRTSGVYNEQFF.

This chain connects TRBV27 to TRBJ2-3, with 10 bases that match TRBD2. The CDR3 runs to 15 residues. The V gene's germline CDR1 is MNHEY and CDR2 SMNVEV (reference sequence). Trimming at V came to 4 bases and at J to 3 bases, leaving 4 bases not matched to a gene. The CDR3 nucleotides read TGTGCCAGCAGTTGGGCGGGACTAGCGACAGATACGCAGTATTTT. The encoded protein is CASSWAGLATDTQYF.

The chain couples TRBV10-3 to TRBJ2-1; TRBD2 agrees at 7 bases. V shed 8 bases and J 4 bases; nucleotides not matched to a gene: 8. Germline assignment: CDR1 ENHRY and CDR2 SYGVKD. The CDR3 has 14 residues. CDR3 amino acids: CAIDSSGAYNEQFF. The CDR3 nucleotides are TGTGCCATCGATTCTAGCGGAGCATACAATGAGCAGTTCTTC.